The rows below give T cell receptor beta chains drawn from one sample of a study of T cell responses to AZD1222 COVID-19 vaccine. The method was immunoSEQ multiplex PCR; TCRdb's version includes in-frame clones alone and lacks a portion of them. The sample comprises 110,000 or so clones, around nine tenths of which are singletons, and about 9.1% rests with the top ten. The specimen comprised peripheral blood, sampled on day 0 of AZD1222 vaccination. The receptor source for this set is an adult in good health. Both conserved end residues are part of each CDR3. The order of the fields is CDR3 length, clone size, D gene, J gene, V gene, CDR3 protein, CDR3 DNA. The D gene is left open where the match is weak. Not all rows give a size; the values are once, few, many and, for expanded clones, a class.

>18|NA|TRBD2|TRBJ2-1|TRBV7-3
CASSLFDSGSSSYNEQFF
TGTGCCAGCAGCTTATTCGATAGCGGGAGCTCCTCCTACAATGAGCAGTTCTTC
>17|NA|TRBD2|TRBJ2-4|TRBV9
CASSVGETSGRSYIQYF
TGTGCCAGCAGCGTAGGAGAGACTAGCGGGAGGTCATACATTCAGTACTTC
>14|NA|NA|TRBJ2-7|TRBV27
CASSLKRLAYEQYF
TGTGCCAGCAGTTTAAAGAGGCTCGCCTACGAGCAGTACTTC
>13|NA|NA|TRBJ1-5|TRBV2
CASSLEGRQPQHF
TGTGCCAGCAGTTTGGAGGGACGTCAGCCCCAGCATTTT
>12|once|NA|TRBJ2-2|TRBV5-6
CASSLDTGELFF
TGTGCCAGCAGCTTGGACACCGGGGAGCTGTTTTTT
>15|NA|TRBD1|TRBJ2-5|TRBV5-1
CASTFGTGGVETQYF
TGCGCCAGCACCTTCGGGACAGGGGGCGTAGAGACCCAGTACTTC
>13|NA|NA|TRBJ1-5|TRBV7-2
CASSLSENQPQHF
TGTGCCAGCAGCTTAAGTGAAAACCAGCCCCAGCATTTT
>20|NA|TRBD1|TRBJ2-7|TRBV14
CASSQDWTGELGRLSYEQYF
TGTGCCAGCAGCCAAGACTGGACAGGGGAATTAGGTCGCCTCTCCTACGAGCAGTACTTC
>14|NA|NA|TRBJ1-2|TRBV18
CASSPARDNYGYTF
TGTGCCAGCTCACCAGCCAGGGACAACTATGGCTACACCTTC
>16|NA|NA|TRBJ2-1|TRBV24-1
CATSDSGPAGYNEQFF
TGTGCCACCAGTGATTCAGGACCAGCCGGCTACAATGAGCAGTTCTTC
>16|NA|NA|TRBJ2-1|TRBV5-4
CASSSPMAGGINEQFF
TGTGCCAGCAGCTCCCCGATGGCAGGGGGGATTAATGAGCAGTTCTTC
>13|NA|NA|TRBJ1-1|TRBV24-1
CATSDRWNTEAFF
TGTGCCACCAGTGATAGGTGGAACACTGAAGCTTTCTTT
>14|NA|NA|TRBJ1-3|TRBV19
CATFGPLSGNTIYF
TGTGCCACCTTCGGGCCCCTTTCTGGAAACACCATATATTTT
>16|NA|NA|TRBJ2-5|TRBV6-2/TRBV6-3
CASSSIPSGPEETQYF
TGTGCCAGCAGTTCTATCCCCTCCGGGCCCGAAGAGACCCAGTACTTC
>16|NA|TRBD2|TRBJ2-5|TRBV6-5
CASSFTETSGSMTQYF
TGTGCCAGCAGTTTTACCGAGACTAGCGGGAGTATGACCCAGTACTTC